One and the same sample provided the 24 T cell receptor beta chains below, sequenced in a study of shared clonotypes between healthy human individuals (dated by TCRdb to 2020 to 2021). The receptor library was made with the immunoSEQ multiplex PCR assay. The table was pulled from immuneACCESS by TCRdb, which kept in-frame rearrangements only. Such tables lose some clones; where checked, under half of the loss comes from unresolved V genes, and the rest has no known cause. The sample table shows some 2,000,000 clones, and under 97% are seen once. The ten largest account for about 0.13% of the sample. The sample was naive CD4+ T cells sorted from blood. The intended sense of this specimen's cell subset or site label: CD45RA+ positively selected. The receptors were sampled from a young man in good health.

The chain carries TRBV7-8 and TRBJ2-7; D not resolved. Looked up from germline, CDR1 is SGHVS and CDR2 is FQNEAQ. Trimming removed 2 bases at V and 5 bases at J, with 7 bases between. This CDR3 is 12 amino acids long. This CDR3 reads CASSLNSHEQYF. The CDR3 DNA reads as TGTGCCAGCAGCTTAAACTCTCACGAGCAGTACTTC.

The rearrangement joins TRBV19 to TRBJ2-4; D gene ambiguous. V lost 11 bases and J 3 bases, leaving 17 bases between the germline ends. The CDR3 runs to 14 residues. CDR1 and CDR2 (germline): LNHDA, SQIVND (reference sequence). The DNA of the CDR3 is TGTGCCGCCAAAGATAGGTCGGACAAAAACATTCAGTACTTC. This sequence encodes CAAKDRSDKNIQYF.

V gene TRBV30 combines with J gene TRBJ1-1; 12 positions agree with TRBD1. With V trimmed by 8 bases and J by 6 bases, 16 bases remained unmatched. The CDR3 covers 16 residues. Germline V lookup: CDR1 GTSNPN, CDR2 SVGIG (reference sequence). As DNA, the CDR3 is TGTGCCGGATCGGGACAGGGGGCCCTCGGAACGTCTGAAGCTTTCTTT. Protein sequence: CAGSGQGALGTSEAFF.

This clone has just a few counts. The same CDR3 arises from other DNA sequences in this sample as well. The V call is TRBV2, the J call TRBJ1-5; TRBD1 aligns across 7 bases. The CDR3 consists of 14 residues. Losses at the gene ends were 2 bases for V and 2 bases for J; bases not matched to a gene: 0. CDR1 is SNHLY and CDR2 is FYNNEI in the germline V gene. CDR3 amino acids: CASSEQGGNQPQHF. In DNA form, the CDR3 reads TGTGCCAGCAGTGAACAGGGGGGCAATCAGCCCCAGCATTTT.

The chain has TRBV18 and TRBJ1-4; D is uncertain. Trimming cost V 5 bases and J 0 bases, with 13 bases left between them. CDR3 length: 16 amino acids. CDR1 and CDR2 from the germline V gene are KGHSH and LQKENI. The CDR3 DNA is TGTGCCAGCTCATCTCAAGTCTATGCAACTAATGAAAAACTGTTTTTT. Translated, it gives CASSSQVYATNEKLFF.

A few counts support this clone. This sequence joins TRBV7-2 and TRBJ1-5, with 8 bases identical to TRBD1. The CDR3 extends over 14 amino acids. V was pared by 5 bases and J by 2 bases, with 2 bases of the junction left unmatched. Germline values: CDR1 SGHTA, CDR2 FQGNSA. The DNA for the CDR3 is TGTGCCAGCAGCATGGACAGGGGCAATCAGCCCCAGCATTTT. This sequence encodes CASSMDRGNQPQHF.

The V gene is TRBV30, the J gene TRBJ2-5, with a tentative D call TRBD2 (5 bases). The CDR3 extends over 16 amino acids. Germline assignment: CDR1 GTSNPN and CDR2 SVGIG (reference sequence). V lost 0 bases and J lost 5, with 19 bases in between. CDR3 residues: CAWSVQRKGSGETQYF. CDR3 bases: TGTGCCTGGAGTGTACAGAGAAAAGGGAGTGGTGAGACCCAGTACTTC.

V and J are TRBV10-1 and TRBJ2-7; 8 positions agree with TRBD2. The CDR3 totals 14 residues. Unmatched junction bases numbered 11, after V lost 8 bases and J lost 5 bases. In germline, CDR1 is WNHNN, CDR2 SYGVQD (reference sequence). DNA of the CDR3: TGCGCCAGCCGATACCGGGGGGGGATTAACGAGCAGTACTTC. Amino acid sequence: CASRYRGGINEQYF.

The chain uses TRBV4-1 and TRBJ2-1; 7 bases align to TRBD2. Germline values: CDR1 MGHRA, CDR2 YSYEKL. V shed 3 bases, J shed 4 bases, and the junction held 6 bases outside the gene matches. The length of the CDR3 is 15 residues. The CDR3 sequence: CASSQGVGGYNEQFF. CDR3 in DNA: TGCGCCAGCAGCCAGGGAGTCGGGGGGTACAATGAGCAGTTCTTC.

This sequence joins TRBV5-1 and TRBJ1-1, with a weak D call TRBD1 (6 bases). V was shortened by 4 bases and J by 11 bases, with 21 bases between the two germline ends. The germline V gene encodes CDR1 SGHRS and CDR2 YFSETQ. This CDR3 has 14 residues. The CDR3 here is CASSHTYTDTGAFF. The CDR3 nucleotides read TGCGCCAGCAGCCATACCTATACCGACACAGGGGCTTTCTTT.

V usage is TRBV5-1 and J usage is TRBJ1-1, with unresolved D. V lost 4 bases and J lost 4, with 11 bases in between. The CDR3 contains 13 residues. Germline V gives CDR1 SGHRS, CDR2 YFSETQ. CDR3 in amino acids: CASSEVGTTEAFF. In DNA form, the CDR3 reads TGCGCCAGCAGCGAGGTTGGAACCACTGAAGCTTTCTTT.

The V and J genes are TRBV10-3 and TRBJ2-7, with 9 bases aligning to TRBD1. The CDR3 extends over 15 amino acids. Germline CDR1 ENHRY, CDR2 SYGVKD. J was trimmed by 3 bases and V by 5 bases; bases with no gene match: 8. The DNA for the CDR3 is TGTGCCATCAGTAAGGGACAGGGTGGGGTCTACGAGCAGTACTTC. Residues: CAISKGQGGVYEQYF.

V usage is TRBV5-6 and J usage is TRBJ1-3, with no clear D. CDR3 size: 16 residues. Trimming removed 0 bases at V and 0 bases at J, with 10 bases between. The germline gives CDR1 SGHDT, CDR2 YYEEEE. The CDR3 nucleotides are TGTGCCAGCAGCTTGGGTGGACGGAACTCTGGAAACACCATATATTTT. This sequence encodes CASSLGGRNSGNTIYF.

The chain joins TRBV4-1 to TRBJ2-2; D ambiguous. There are 17 residues in the CDR3. The V gene lost 1 base and the J gene lost 2 bases, with 14 bases spanning the gap. Germline CDR1 MGHRA, CDR2 YSYEKL. CDR3 sequence reads: CASSQVGSGGNTGELFF. The CDR3 region has the DNA TGCGCCAGCAGCCAAGTGGGGTCCGGCGGAAACACCGGGGAGCTGTTTTTT.

This sequence joins TRBV27 and TRBJ1-2; TRBD1 aligns across 7 bases. The trim removed 5 bases at V and 5 bases at J, leaving 14 bases unmatched. CDR3 length: 16 amino acids. Germline V gene lookup returns CDR1 MNHEY and CDR2 SMNVEV (reference sequence). CDR3 sequence: CASSPSWAGGSYGYTF. The CDR3 coding sequence is TGTGCCAGCAGTCCATCCTGGGCAGGGGGGTCGTATGGCTACACCTTC.

The rearrangement uses TRBV5-6 and TRBJ1-4; D is undetermined. Trimming left V 4 bases short and J 7 bases short, with 14 bases between. Germline V gives CDR1 SGHDT, CDR2 YYEEEE. CDR3 length: 14 residues. Here the CDR3 reads CASSGGPQVEKLFF. Here the CDR3 DNA reads TGTGCCAGCAGCGGAGGACCGCAGGTTGAAAAACTGTTTTTT.

CDR3 coding DNA: TGTGCCAGCTCCCGGAGCGCGTCCTACAATGAGCAGTTCTTC. It yields the protein CASSRSASYNEQFF. V gene TRBV6-5 combines with J gene TRBJ2-1; D gene unclear. Trimming cost V 8 bases and J 1 base, with 12 bases left between them. The CDR3 is 14 amino acids. Germline V CDR1 and CDR2: MNHEY, SVGAGI.

This clone was detected once. The V and J genes are TRBV6-5 and TRBJ1-2; 9 positions agree with TRBD1. This CDR3 has 14 residues. Per the germline V gene, CDR1 is MNHEY and CDR2 is SVGAGI. Unmatched junction bases numbered 6, after V lost 5 bases and J lost 5 bases. The CDR3 sequence: CASSRGQGSYGYTF. CDR3 sequence (DNA): TGTGCCAGCAGTCGAGGACAGGGGAGTTATGGCTACACCTTC.

This chain joins TRBV29-1 and TRBJ1-1, with 10 positions matching TRBD1. J gave up 11 bases and V 4 bases, and 7 bases lay outside the gene matches. Germline values: CDR1 SQVTM, CDR2 ANQGSEA. This CDR3 is 12 amino acids long. This CDR3 is CSVGGGQGFAFF. The CDR3 coding sequence is TGCAGCGTTGGAGGGGGACAGGGGTTCGCTTTCTTT. Full variable domain (outside the CDR3, taken from reference TRBV29-1 and TRBJ1-1): SAVISQKPSRDICQRGTSLTIQCQVDSQVTMMFWYRQQPGQSLTLIATANQGSEATYESGFVIDKFPISRPNLTFSTLTVSNMSPEDSSIYLCSVGGGQGFAFFGQGTRLTVV.

The chain combines TRBV25-1 with TRBJ2-7; TRBD1 might be the D (6 bases). The V end was cut by 6 bases, the J end by 2 bases, with 11 bases between. Germline CDR1 is MGHDK and CDR2 is SYGVNS. The CDR3 has 13 amino acids. This CDR3 reads CASRGQSTYEQYF. As DNA, the CDR3 is TGTGCCAGCAGGGGACAAAGTACCTACGAGCAGTACTTC.

The chain combines TRBV7-9 with TRBJ1-4; D perhaps matches TRBD1 (6 bases). Germline values: CDR1 SEHNR, CDR2 FQNEAQ (reference sequence). The V end lost 5 bases, the J end lost 3 bases, and 13 bases lay between the germline ends. This CDR3 region has 15 residues. CDR3 in amino acids: CASSLRGGANEKLFF. CDR3 DNA: TGTGCCAGCAGCCTCAGGGGAGGGGCTAATGAAAAACTGTTTTTT.

The chain recombines TRBV2 with TRBJ2-7; no firm D call. This CDR3 spans 15 amino acids. Germline V gives CDR1 SNHLY, CDR2 FYNNEI. V gave up 4 bases and J gave up 0 bases, with 13 bases separating them. CDR3 in amino acids: CASSVSVPSSYEQYF. In DNA form, the CDR3 reads TGTGCCAGCAGTGTATCGGTCCCCTCCTCCTACGAGCAGTACTTC. Based on the CDR3 plus reference TRBV2 and TRBJ2-7, the full variable domain is EPEVTQTPSHQVTQMGQEVILRCVPISNHLYFYWYRQILGQKVEFLVSFYNNEISEKSEIFDDQFSVERPDGSNFTLKIRSTKLEDSAMYFCASSVSVPSSYEQYFGPGTRLTVT.

In its sample, this clone was seen once. V is TRBV9 and J is TRBJ1-2; possible D gene TRBD1, 5 bases. CDR1 and CDR2 (germline): SGDLS, YYNGEE. The length of the CDR3 is 15 residues. Trimming shortened V by 4 bases and J by 1 base, and 14 bases separated the two germline ends. CDR3 nucleotides: TGTGCCAGCAGCACCGGGGGAACCTTTAACTATGGCTACACCTTC. It is translated as CASSTGGTFNYGYTF.

This clone has only one observation. V usage is TRBV5-1 and J usage is TRBJ2-2; D remains ambiguous. The CDR3 has 13 amino acids. Germline CDR1 is SGHRS and CDR2 is YFSETQ. Trimming removed 0 bases from V and 9 bases from J, with 9 bases in between. In DNA form, the CDR3 reads TGCGCCAGCAGCTTGGGTCCAGGCAGGGAGCTGTTTTTT. Encoded protein: CASSLGPGRELFF.